The T cell receptor beta chain described here comes from a study of OX40 agonist ivuxolimab in advanced cancers. Study background: Partial responses occurred in three patients (one hepatocellular carcinoma, two cutaneous melanoma).

Assay: immunoSEQ multiplex PCR; the TCRdb copy retains only in-frame clones and omits some. This table holds about 74,000 clones, 90% to 95% found once. This clone was seen more than once but under ten times. V lost 6 bases, J lost 10 bases, and 10 bases stayed unmatched. Germline V CDR1 and CDR2: LNHDA, SQIVND (reference sequence). The CDR3 length is 13 residues. Sampled blood was obtained at baseline, cycle 4 day 1, and cycle 7 day 1. This chain links TRBV19 with TRBJ1-1, with 8 bases matching TRBD1. The sample here was CD4+ or CD8+ T cells sorted from blood, taken in a trial of the OX40 agonist ivuxolimab. This clonotype was sampled from an adult with an advanced solid tumor such as melanoma, head and neck, liver or kidney cancer. As DNA, the CDR3 is TGTGCCAGTAGGACAGACTACGGACAGGGAGCTTTCTTT. As protein: CASRTDYGQGAFF.